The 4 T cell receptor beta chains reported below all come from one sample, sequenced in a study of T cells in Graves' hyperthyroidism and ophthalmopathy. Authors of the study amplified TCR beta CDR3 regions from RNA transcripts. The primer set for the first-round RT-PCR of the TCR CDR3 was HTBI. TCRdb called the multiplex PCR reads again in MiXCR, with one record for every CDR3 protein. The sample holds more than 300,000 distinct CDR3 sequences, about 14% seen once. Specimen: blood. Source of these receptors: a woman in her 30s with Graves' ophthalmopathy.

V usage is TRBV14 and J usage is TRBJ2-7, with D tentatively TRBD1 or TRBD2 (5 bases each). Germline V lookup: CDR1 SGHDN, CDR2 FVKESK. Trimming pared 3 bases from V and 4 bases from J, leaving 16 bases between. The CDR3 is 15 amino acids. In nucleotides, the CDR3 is TGTGCCAGCAGCCAGGCGGTCCGGGGCAAGTACGAGCAGTACTTC. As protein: CASSQAVRGKYEQYF. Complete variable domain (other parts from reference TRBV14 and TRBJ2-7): EAGVTQFPSHSVIEKGQTVTLRCDPISGHDNLYWYRRVMGKEIKFLLHFVKESKQDESGMPNNRFLAERTGGTYSTLKVQPAELEDSGVYFCASSQAVRGKYEQYFGPGTRLTVT.

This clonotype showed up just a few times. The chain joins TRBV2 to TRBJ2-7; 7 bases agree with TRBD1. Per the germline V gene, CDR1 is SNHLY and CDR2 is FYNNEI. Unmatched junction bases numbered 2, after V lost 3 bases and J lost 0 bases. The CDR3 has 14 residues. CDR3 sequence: CASSDWTGSYEQYF. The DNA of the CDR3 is TGTGCCAGCAGTGATTGGACAGGCTCCTACGAGCAGTACTTC.

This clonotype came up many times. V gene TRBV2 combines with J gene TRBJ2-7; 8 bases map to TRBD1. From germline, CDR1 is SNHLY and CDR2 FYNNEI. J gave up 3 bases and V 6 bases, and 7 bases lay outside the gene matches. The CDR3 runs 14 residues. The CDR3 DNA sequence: TGTGCCAGCAGAGTGGACAGGGCGGGCTACGAGCAGTACTTC. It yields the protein CASRVDRAGYEQYF. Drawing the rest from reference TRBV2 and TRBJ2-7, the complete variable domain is EPEVTQTPSHQVTQMGQEVILRCVPISNHLYFYWYRQILGQKVEFLVSFYNNEISEKSEIFDDQFSVERPDGSNFTLKIRSTKLEDSAMYFCASRVDRAGYEQYFGPGTRLTVT.

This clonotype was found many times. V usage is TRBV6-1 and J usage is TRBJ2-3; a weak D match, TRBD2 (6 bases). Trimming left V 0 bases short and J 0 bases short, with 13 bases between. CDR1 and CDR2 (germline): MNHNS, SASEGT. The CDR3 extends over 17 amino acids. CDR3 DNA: TGTGCCAGCAGTGAAGCCCCGGGAGCTACTAGCACAGATACGCAGTATTTT. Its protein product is CASSEAPGATSTDTQYF.